One sample yielded the 26 T cell receptor beta chains listed below, sequenced in a study of vaccination effects on CD4 cells after COVID-19. These TCRs' antigens remain unknown. Expansion of antigen-specific CD4+ T cells with viral peptide pools was carried out by the ViraFEST assay before sequencing. Following 10 days of culture, CD4+ T cells were isolated. The cohort was immunized with two doses of either the BNT162b2 or mRNA-1273 vaccine. The repertoire was sequenced with immunoSEQ multiplex PCR; TCRdb's copy has only in-frame clones and lacks some. The sample lists roughly 55,000 clones, around 80% seen once, with roughly 2% in the top ten. The specimen was CD4+ T cells from PBMCs cultured with HCoV-OC43 spike peptides, collected after COVID-19 vaccination. Specified subset: HCoV-OC43 spike overlapping peptide pool stimulation. The receptors originated from a human donor who received a COVID-19 vaccine.

This chain connects TRBV7-9 to TRBJ2-6; no clear D gene. The germline V gene encodes CDR1 SEHNR and CDR2 FQNEAQ (reference sequence). Trimming stripped 7 bases from V and 0 bases from J, with 10 bases between. The CDR3 extends over 15 amino acids. The CDR3 nucleotides are TGTGCCAGCAATGAGATACTCTCTGGGGCCAACGTCCTGACTTTC. Translated: CASNEILSGANVLTF.

The J gene is TRBJ2-5, the V gene TRBV5-1, with 9 bases lining up with TRBD1. V lost 4 bases to trimming and J lost 4 bases; unmatched junction nucleotides: 5. Germline loops: CDR1 SGHRS, CDR2 YFSETQ. This CDR3 has 14 residues. CDR3 in DNA: TGCGCCAGCAGCCGCGGGACAGGGAGAGAGACCCAGTACTTC. It encodes CASSRGTGRETQYF.

The chain uses TRBV7-2 and TRBJ1-6, with D possibly matching TRBD1 (5 bases). V lost 5 bases to trimming and J lost 6 bases, with 11 bases between them. Germline lookup yields CDR1 SGHTA and CDR2 FQGNSA. The CDR3 extends over 14 amino acids. The CDR3 DNA is TGTGCCAGCAGCCCTCAGGGCTCTAATTCACCCCTCCACTTT. As protein: CASSPQGSNSPLHF.

The rearrangement joins TRBV9 to TRBJ1-1; no clear D. The length of the CDR3 is 13 residues. Germline lookup yields CDR1 SGDLS and CDR2 YYNGEE. The V and J ends lost 3 bases and 0 bases respectively, with 6 bases between them. The CDR3 nucleotides are TGTGCCAGCAGCGCTAGTCTGAACACTGAAGCTTTCTTT. Translation gives CASSASLNTEAFF.

This chain joins TRBV3-1 (or the pseudogene TRBV3-2) and TRBJ2-1; 8 nucleotides agree with TRBD2. The CDR3 covers 16 residues. The V gene's germline CDR1 is LGHDT and CDR2 YNNKEL (reference sequence). The junction had 7 bases not matched to a gene; V was cut back by 3 bases and J by 3 bases. Here the CDR3 reads CASSHIRGGLYNEQFF. In nucleotides, the CDR3 is TGTGCCAGCAGCCACATACGGGGGGGTCTCTACAATGAGCAGTTCTTC.

The chain has TRBV18 and TRBJ2-3; D is unresolved. Germline loops: CDR1 KGHSH, CDR2 LQKENI. The CDR3 totals 14 residues. V lost 3 bases and J 0 bases, leaving 7 bases between the germline ends. DNA of the CDR3: TGTGCCAGCTCACCGTTAATTAGCACAGATACGCAGTATTTT. This sequence encodes CASSPLISTDTQYF.

The V call is TRBV19, the J call TRBJ1-4, with no clear D. The germline V and J ends were trimmed by 3 bases and 5 bases, with 10 bases remaining between them. Germline lookup yields CDR1 LNHDA and CDR2 SQIVND (reference sequence). The CDR3 length is 14 residues. The CDR3 protein is CASSIGRENEKLFF. DNA for the CDR3: TGTGCCAGTAGTATCGGAAGGGAGAATGAAAAACTGTTTTTT.

The J gene is TRBJ1-1, the V gene TRBV20-1; D uncertain. Deletions cut 3 bases from V and 0 bases from J, with 8 bases between. The CDR3 is 13 amino acids. Germline V gene data show CDR1 as DFQATT and CDR2 as SNEGSKA (reference sequence). Here the CDR3 reads CSASGHLNTEAFF. The CDR3 bases are TGCAGTGCTAGTGGCCATCTGAACACTGAAGCTTTCTTT.

This sequence joins TRBV6-5 and TRBJ1-6; a possible D gene is TRBD1 (6 bases). CDR1 and CDR2 (germline): MNHEY, SVGAGI. Trimming cost V 5 bases and J 10 bases, with 18 bases left between them. The CDR3 totals 15 residues. In nucleotides, the CDR3 is TGTGCCAGCAGTAAACGAACAGGGATTGGATCACCCCTCCACTTT. It codes for CASSKRTGIGSPLHF.

This clone was detected a few times. The CDR3, as DNA: TGTGCCAGTACCCTAAACCCCACGGTTTATGGCTACACCTTC. Translating it yields CASTLNPTVYGYTF. The chain has TRBV19 and TRBJ1-2; the D is unclear. The CDR3 has 14 amino acids. The germline gives CDR1 LNHDA, CDR2 SQIVND (reference sequence). Trimming shortened V by 7 bases and J by 5 bases, and 17 bases separated the two germline ends. Using reference TRBV19 and TRBJ1-2 for the parts outside the CDR3, the full variable domain is DGGITQSPKYLFRKEGQNVTLSCEQNLNHDAMYWYRQDPGQGLRLIYYSQIVNDFQKGDIAEGYSVSREKKESFPLTVTSAQKNPTAFYLCASTLNPTVYGYTFGSGTRLTVV.

V gene TRBV6-1 combines with J gene TRBJ2-7; possibly TRBD2 for D (5 bases). CDR1 is MNHNS and CDR2 is SASEGT in the germline V gene. This CDR3 spans 13 amino acids. Trimming took off 0 bases at V and 7 bases at J, with 10 bases between the two ends. CDR3 sequence reads: CASSEAGVREQYV. The CDR3 region has the DNA TGTGCCAGCAGTGAAGCCGGGGTGAGGGAGCAGTACGTC.

The CDR3 DNA reads as TGCAGCGTTGTTACCGGATCCTATGGCTACACCTTC. Translated: CSVVTGSYGYTF. V usage is TRBV29-1 and J usage is TRBJ1-2; D unresolved. Germline V gene data show CDR1 as SQVTM and CDR2 as ANQGSEA. This CDR3 is built from 12 residues. With 4 bases removed from V and 4 bases from J, the gap between germline ends came to 10 bases.

The J gene is TRBJ1-3, the V gene TRBV5-1; D is perhaps TRBD1 (6 bases). V lost 3 bases and J lost 4, with 14 bases in between. Germline CDR1 SGHRS, CDR2 YFSETQ. The CDR3 has 15 amino acids. In nucleotides, the CDR3 is TGCGCCAGCAGCTGGCGGGGGGCCCCAGGAAACACCATATATTTT. It yields the protein CASSWRGAPGNTIYF.

The V gene is TRBV9, the J gene TRBJ1-4; D unclear. Deletions cut 0 bases from V and 6 bases from J, with 12 bases between. Germline values: CDR1 SGDLS, CDR2 YYNGEE. There are 15 residues in the CDR3. The CDR3 protein is CASSVEASEDEKLFF. CDR3 in DNA: TGTGCCAGCAGCGTAGAGGCCTCGGAGGATGAAAAACTGTTTTTT.

This chain connects TRBV5-8 to TRBJ2-7; possibly TRBD2 for D (5 bases). The CDR3 runs to 15 residues. Trimming removed 0 bases at V and 5 bases at J, with 15 bases between. Germline V CDR1 and CDR2: SGHTS, YDEGEE. The CDR3 here is CASSLGTALLNEQYV. In nucleotides, the CDR3 is TGTGCCAGCAGCTTGGGGACTGCCCTTCTCAACGAGCAGTACGTC.

A few counts support this clone. V usage is TRBV30 and J usage is TRBJ2-1; D gene ambiguous. CDR3 length equals 15 residues. V dropped 0 bases and J dropped 0 bases, with 9 bases sitting between them. Germline V gene sequence: CDR1 GTSNPN, CDR2 SVGIG (reference sequence). Here the CDR3 DNA reads TGTGCCTGGAGTGTTGATGCTAGCTCCTACAATGAGCAGTTCTTC. Translation: CAWSVDASSYNEQFF.

V usage is TRBV10-3 and J usage is TRBJ1-5; TRBD1 is a possible D gene (6 bases). Germline lookup yields CDR1 ENHRY and CDR2 SYGVKD. Trimming took 6 bases from V and 2 from J, leaving 8 bases between them. This CDR3 has 13 residues. CDR3 DNA sequence: TGTGCCATCAGAGGGGGTGGCAATCAGCCCCAGCATTTT. Its protein product is CAIRGGGNQPQHF.

This chain links TRBV5-1 with TRBJ2-5; 7 bases line up with TRBD1. With V trimmed by 4 bases and J by 2 bases, 8 bases remained unmatched. Germline lookup yields CDR1 SGHRS and CDR2 YFSETQ. The CDR3 length is 15 residues. CDR3 in amino acids: CASSPPGGVQETQYF. The CDR3 DNA reads as TGCGCCAGCAGCCCCCCAGGGGGTGTTCAAGAGACCCAGTACTTC.

The chain carries TRBV30 and TRBJ1-6; TRBD1 is a possible D gene (6 bases). V dropped 5 bases and J dropped 6 bases, with 11 bases sitting between them. This CDR3 contains 13 residues. Germline V CDR1 and CDR2: GTSNPN, SVGIG (reference sequence). The chain's CDR3 is CAWEGGPNSPLHF. CDR3 sequence (DNA): TGTGCCTGGGAAGGGGGACCTAATTCACCCCTCCACTTT.

The chain recombines TRBV10-1 with TRBJ1-6, with D unresolved. Trimming shortened V by 3 bases and J by 5 bases, and 8 bases separated the two germline ends. Germline assignment: CDR1 WNHNN and CDR2 SYGVQD (reference sequence). The CDR3 contains 14 residues. The CDR3 coding sequence is TGCGCCAGCAGTGAAAACGGCAATAATTCACCCCTCCACTTT. This encodes CASSENGNNSPLHF.

J is TRBJ2-7 and V is TRBV6-2 or TRBV6-3; TRBD2 matches at 8 bases. This CDR3 spans 17 amino acids. Per the germline V gene, CDR1 is MNHEY and CDR2 is SVGEGT. Trimming cost V 5 bases and J 0 bases; bases outside gene matches: 12. The CDR3 coding sequence is TGTGCCAGCAGTCGGGCGGTGTTGCGGGGGGCCTCCTACGAGCAGTACGTC. This gives the protein CASSRAVLRGASYEQYV.

The chain is built from TRBV30 and TRBJ2-5; D possibly corresponds to TRBD2 (7 bases). The CDR3 loop spans 14 amino acids. CDR1 GTSNPN and CDR2 SVGIG come from the germline V gene (reference sequence). V lost 3 bases and J 4 bases, leaving 15 bases between the germline ends. CDR3 amino acids: CAWRAPGGIETQYF. CDR3 sequence (DNA): TGTGCCTGGAGGGCCCCGGGGGGCATAGAGACCCAGTACTTC.

A few counts support this clone. This sequence joins TRBV21-1 and TRBJ2-1; the table calls TRBD2, which could not be checked here. TRBV21-1 is described as a pseudogene. CDR3 size: 17 residues. The CDR3 is CASSLKMEGWGYNEQFF. As DNA, the CDR3 is TGTGCCAGCAGCCTAAAGATGGAGGGGTGGGGGTACAATGAGCAGTTCTTC.

This chain links TRBV18 with TRBJ1-2; TRBD1 agrees at 7 bases. Trimming removed 3 bases from V and 2 bases from J; junction bases left unmatched: 9. Per germline, CDR1 KGHSH and CDR2 LQKENI. CDR3 size: 16 residues. The CDR3 spells CASSPILQGGNYGYTF. The DNA of the CDR3 is TGTGCCAGCTCACCTATACTGCAGGGGGGCAACTATGGCTACACCTTC. The full variable domain, rest sourced from reference TRBV18 and TRBJ1-2, is NAGVMQNPRHLVRRRGQEARLRCSPMKGHSHVYWYRQLPEEGLKFMVYLQKENIIDESGMPKERFSAEFPKEGPSILRIQQVVRGDSAAYFCASSPILQGGNYGYTFGSGTRLTVV.

This clone was detected only once. The genes are TRBV7-8 and TRBJ2-2, with a possible D match to TRBD1 (6 bases). CDR1 and CDR2 from the germline V gene are SGHVS and FQNEAQ. V was clipped by 6 bases and J by 5 bases, with 16 bases between them. The CDR3 has 15 amino acids. In DNA, the CDR3 is TGTGCCAGCAGGAACACAGGGATGGGAACCGGGGAGCTGTTTTTT. Encoded protein: CASRNTGMGTGELFF.

This clone was observed a single time. The chain is built from TRBV5-4 and TRBJ1-2; a possible D gene is TRBD1 (5 bases). Germline V lookup: CDR1 SGHNT, CDR2 YYREEE (reference sequence). This CDR3 has 13 amino acids. The V end lost 0 bases, the J end lost 6 bases, and 9 bases lay between the germline ends. The CDR3 DNA is TGTGCCAGCAGCTTGGCCGGGACGGATGGCTACACCTTC. Encoded protein: CASSLAGTDGYTF.